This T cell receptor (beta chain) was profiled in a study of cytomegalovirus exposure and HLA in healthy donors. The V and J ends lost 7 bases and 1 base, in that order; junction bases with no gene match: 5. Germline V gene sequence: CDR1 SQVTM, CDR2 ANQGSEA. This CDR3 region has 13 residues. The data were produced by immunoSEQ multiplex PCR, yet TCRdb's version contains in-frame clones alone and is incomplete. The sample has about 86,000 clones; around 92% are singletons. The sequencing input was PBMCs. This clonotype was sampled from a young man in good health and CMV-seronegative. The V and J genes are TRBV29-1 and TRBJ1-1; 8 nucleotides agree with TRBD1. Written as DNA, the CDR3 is TGCAGCGGTGACAGGGGTCAGAACACTGAAGCTTTCTTT. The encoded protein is CSGDRGQNTEAFF.